One and the same sample provided the 3 T cell receptor beta chains below, sequenced in a study of blood T cell repertoires in COVID-19. Produced via immunoSEQ multiplex PCR; TCRdb's table is partial and in-frame only. Of about 170,000 clones in the sample, around nine tenths were seen once. Sequenced material: peripheral blood. The receptor set was obtained from a man aged 45-60 years who had recovered from COVID-19.

J is TRBJ2-7 and V is TRBV28, with D possibly TRBD1 on 6 matching bases. Germline values: CDR1 MDHEN, CDR2 SYDVKM. The CDR3 is made up of 14 amino acids. V shed 3 bases and J shed 6 bases, with 15 bases lying between them. The CDR3 coding sequence is TGTGCCAGCAGTTTTCTGGGGGCGAAAAGCGAGCAGTACTTC. Translation: CASSFLGAKSEQYF.

Many counts were recorded for this clone. This chain links TRBV23-1 with TRBJ1-1, with 12 bases matching TRBD1. TRBV23-1 is assigned to the ORF class and has an uncertain function. The CDR3 consists of 17 residues. V was clipped by 4 bases and J by 0 bases; unmatched bases: 6. The CDR3, as DNA: TGCGCCAGCAGTCCCGGGACAGGGGGCCAGATGAACACTGAAGCTTTCTTT. It is translated as CASSPGTGGQMNTEAFF.

The rearrangement links TRBV24-1 to TRBJ2-1; 8 bases line up with TRBD1. This CDR3 contains 15 residues. Germline trimming cut 3 bases from V and 6 bases from J; bases unmatched to any gene: 6. Germline loops: CDR1 KGHDR, CDR2 SFDVKD. The CDR3 loop reads CATSDIRGPSNEQFF. CDR3 DNA: TGTGCCACCAGTGATATCAGGGGGCCGAGCAATGAGCAGTTCTTC.